This paragraph covers one T cell receptor (beta chain) sequence. This entry comes from a study of PD-1 blockade in classical Hodgkin lymphoma. Germline assignment: CDR1 SEHNR and CDR2 FQNEAQ (reference sequence). The CDR3 has 12 amino acids. V gave up 1 base and J gave up 6 bases, with 4 bases separating them. No patient escaped relapse after autologous stem cell transplantation, and brentuximab vedotin exposure varied. It was by magnetic negative selection that CD8+ T cells were isolated from thawed PBMCs. Here immunoSEQ multiplex PCR was the method, and the copy in TCRdb shows in-frame clones only, minus some. The repertoire consists of about 30,000 clones, with 70% to 90% occurring once and the leading ten covering more than 6.5%.

Here the sequenced sample was CD8+ T cells from blood, taken at baseline. The chain has TRBV7-9 and TRBJ2-1; no definite D call. This clonotype was obtained from a human donor with classical Hodgkin lymphoma. In nucleotides, the CDR3 is TGTGCCAGCAGCTTAGGAGTCAATGAGCAGTTCTTC. It codes for CASSLGVNEQFF.